Shown below are 27 T cell receptor beta chains from a single sample sequenced in a study of cytomegalovirus exposure and HLA in healthy donors (dated by TCRdb to 2017 to 2019). Preparation of the library involved the immunoSEQ multiplex PCR assay. The clones in this table, taken by TCRdb from immuneACCESS, are in-frame only. Not every clone is retained; where verified, under half of the shortfall comes from an unresolved V gene, and the cause of the rest is unknown. The sample table holds around 200,000 clones, of which about 86% were seen once. The ten largest account for 2.5% to 3.5% of the sample. Sequences were obtained from PBMCs. These receptors all stem from a woman between 18 and 29 years old in good health and CMV-seropositive.

Notes on this clone: The same CDR3 arises from other DNA sequences in this sample as well. The chain couples TRBV18 to TRBJ1-2; D may be TRBD1 (5 bases). This CDR3 region has 12 residues. Trimming took off 2 bases at V and 6 bases at J, with 7 bases between the two ends. Per the germline V gene, CDR1 is KGHSH and CDR2 is LQKENI. The CDR3 spells CASSPSGDGYTF. The CDR3 bases are TGTGCCAGCTCACCATCGGGGGATGGCTACACCTTC.

J is TRBJ2-3 and V is TRBV5-1; no definite D call. The CDR3 covers 16 residues. Trimming removed 0 bases from V and 4 bases from J, with 15 bases in between. Germline CDR1 is SGHRS and CDR2 is YFSETQ. CDR3 residues: CASSLGIRLGPDTQYF. The CDR3 DNA is TGCGCCAGCAGCTTGGGAATACGGCTGGGCCCAGATACGCAGTATTTT.

The V gene is TRBV27, the J gene TRBJ2-1; D not resolved. The length of the CDR3 is 15 residues. Trimming shortened V by 6 bases and J by 4 bases, and 16 bases separated the two germline ends. Germline CDR1 reads MNHEY; CDR2 reads SMNVEV (reference sequence). The CDR3 here is CASSPDLVTYNEQFF. In DNA, the CDR3 is TGTGCCAGCAGCCCTGATCTAGTGACGTACAATGAGCAGTTCTTC.

Only one count was recorded for this clone. The V and J genes are TRBV6-5 and TRBJ2-7; TRBD1 aligns across 9 bases. The CDR3 extends over 16 amino acids. Germline CDR1 is MNHEY and CDR2 is SVGAGI. V was pared by 1 base and J by 5 bases, with 9 bases of the junction left unmatched. In DNA, the CDR3 is TGTGCCAGCAGTTACTATTTAGGGACAGGGCCGAACGAGCAGTACTTC. Translating gives CASSYYLGTGPNEQYF.

This chain uses TRBV10-1 with TRBJ2-1, with unresolved D. The CDR3 is 14 amino acids. Germline V lookup: CDR1 WNHNN, CDR2 SYGVQD (reference sequence). Trimming removed 7 bases from V and 0 bases from J, with 10 bases in between. The CDR3 DNA reads as TGCGCCAGCATATCGAGGAGCTCCTACAATGAGCAGTTCTTC. Its translation is CASISRSSYNEQFF.

The chain has TRBV4-2 and TRBJ2-2; the D gene is possibly TRBD1 (5 bases). With 0 bases removed from V and 1 base from J, the gap between germline ends came to 12 bases. CDR1 LGHNA and CDR2 YNFKEQ come from the germline V gene. The CDR3 contains 17 residues. The DNA of the CDR3 is TGTGCCAGCAGCCAAGAAAGGGAAGGGGTGAACACCGGGGAGCTGTTTTTT. Translated: CASSQEREGVNTGELFF.

The chain recombines TRBV9 with TRBJ2-2; weak D call: TRBD1 (5 bases). Trimming stripped 0 bases from V and 0 bases from J, with 9 bases between. CDR3 length equals 16 residues. In germline, CDR1 is SGDLS, CDR2 YYNGEE. CDR3 in DNA: TGTGCCAGCAGCGTAGTTGCAGGGTCGAACACCGGGGAGCTGTTTTTT. Residues: CASSVVAGSNTGELFF.

The rearrangement uses TRBV25-1 and TRBJ1-1; D call uncertain. CDR1 and CDR2 from the germline V gene are MGHDK and SYGVNS. The CDR3 runs 12 residues. V was cut by 2 bases and J by 10 bases, with 11 bases left in between. In DNA form, the CDR3 reads TGTGCCAGCAGTGAACGAGTGCGGGGAGCTTTCTTT. Translating gives CASSERVRGAFF.

The chain has TRBV5-1 and TRBJ2-7, with a tentative D call TRBD1 (5 bases). Trimming took 4 bases from V and 1 from J, leaving 18 bases between them. Germline V gives CDR1 SGHRS, CDR2 YFSETQ. This CDR3 region has 16 residues. The CDR3 bases are TGCGCCAGCAGCCAAGGCCATCAGGGCTATTCCTACGAGCAGTACTTC. Translated: CASSQGHQGYSYEQYF. The whole variable domain, filled in from reference TRBV5-1 and TRBJ2-7, reads KAGVTQTPRYLIKTRGQQVTLSCSPISGHRSVSWYQQTPGQGLQFLFEYFSETQRNKGNFPGRFSGRQFSNSRSEMNVSTLELGDSALYLCASSQGHQGYSYEQYFGPGTRLTVT.

The chain joins TRBV27 to TRBJ2-7; D not resolved. The V end lost 8 bases, the J end lost 0 bases, and 11 bases lay between the germline ends. The CDR3 sequence is 13 residues long. Germline V gene data show CDR1 as MNHEY and CDR2 as SMNVEV (reference sequence). CDR3 sequence (DNA): TGTGCCAGCGGAAAGCAGGACTCCTACGAGCAGTACTTC. Amino acids: CASGKQDSYEQYF.

This chain connects TRBV15 to TRBJ1-2, with D possibly matching TRBD1 (6 bases). The CDR3 runs to 14 residues. V was cut by 3 bases and J by 2 bases, with 10 bases left in between. The germline gives CDR1 LNHNV, CDR2 YYDKDF (reference sequence). CDR3 nucleotides: TGTGCCACCAGCAGGGGTACAGGGAACTATGGCTACACCTTC. Amino acids: CATSRGTGNYGYTF.

V usage is TRBV7-6 and J usage is TRBJ2-7; 8 positions match TRBD1. This CDR3 comprises 15 residues. J gave up 1 base and V 5 bases, and 7 bases lay outside the gene matches. Germline V gene data show CDR1 as SGHVS and CDR2 as FNYEAQ. The CDR3 protein is CASSQGRDRSYEQYF. The CDR3 DNA reads TGTGCCAGCAGCCAAGGCAGGGACAGGTCCTACGAGCAGTACTTC.

Note on this clone: Other DNA sequences in this specimen translate into the identical CDR3. The chain employs TRBV18 and TRBJ2-5; D might be TRBD1 (6 bases). V lost 2 bases to trimming and J lost 4 bases, with 8 bases between them. The CDR3 contains 13 residues. The germline CDR1 and CDR2 sequences are KGHSH and LQKENI. The CDR3 DNA reads TGTGCCAGCTCACCAGGGGGCGGAGAGACCCAGTACTTC. Translated, it gives CASSPGGGETQYF.

The rearrangement links TRBV5-6 to TRBJ1-2; D is unresolved. This CDR3 is 11 amino acids long. V was pared by 4 bases and J by 8 bases, with 9 bases between. CDR1 SGHDT and CDR2 YYEEEE come from the germline V gene. The CDR3 spells CASSLHSGYTF. The CDR3 DNA is TGTGCCAGCAGCCTCCATAGCGGCTACACCTTC.

The chain links TRBV15 to TRBJ1-2; D uncertain. The CDR3 spans 17 residues. The V gene's germline CDR1 is LNHNV and CDR2 YYDKDF (reference sequence). V was shortened by 0 bases and J by 6 bases, with 20 bases between the two germline ends. This chain's CDR3 is CATSRDPREGLNHGYTF. The CDR3 region has the DNA TGTGCCACCAGCAGAGACCCTCGGGAGGGATTAAACCATGGCTACACCTTC.

The chain uses TRBV7-9 and TRBJ2-1; perhaps TRBD2 as D (5 bases). Trimming removed 5 bases from V and 10 bases from J, with 9 bases in between. The germline V gene has CDR1 SEHNR and CDR2 FQNEAQ (reference sequence). This CDR3 has 11 amino acids. The DNA for the CDR3 is TGTGCCAGCAGCGGACTGGGAGAGCAGTTCTTC. It yields the protein CASSGLGEQFF.

This clone is a singleton in its sample. The chain couples TRBV18 to TRBJ1-1; 7 bases map to TRBD1. This CDR3 has 14 residues. With 2 bases clipped from V and 11 bases from J, the junction kept 11 bases outside the gene matches. The germline V gene has CDR1 KGHSH and CDR2 LQKENI. The CDR3 DNA follows: TGTGCCAGCTCACCAATCCCGGGACAGTTGTGGGCTTTCTTT. Its translation: CASSPIPGQLWAFF.

J is TRBJ2-7 and V is TRBV15; D is perhaps TRBD2 (6 bases). Germline lookup yields CDR1 LNHNV and CDR2 YYDKDF (reference sequence). The CDR3 extends over 14 amino acids. V was trimmed by 5 bases and J by 4 bases, leaving 15 bases between them. The CDR3 bases are TGTGCCACCAGCGTCGCGGGACGGGCATACGAGCAGTACTTC. This codes for CATSVAGRAYEQYF.

The chain links TRBV13 to TRBJ2-7; D is undetermined. In germline, CDR1 is PRHDT, CDR2 FYEKMQ (reference sequence). Trimming cost V 4 bases and J 7 bases, with 17 bases left between them. The CDR3 sequence is 14 residues long. The CDR3 reads CASSSRVGLREQYF. CDR3 bases: TGTGCCAGCAGCTCCCGGGTCGGCCTCCGGGAGCAGTACTTC.

J is TRBJ1-1 and V is TRBV4-2; tentatively, D is TRBD1 (5 bases). The CDR3 covers 15 residues. V lost 0 bases, J lost 5 bases, and 13 bases lay in between. Germline-derived CDR1 and CDR2 are LGHNA and YNFKEQ. CDR3 sequence reads: CASSQDSGAWTEAFF. DNA for the CDR3: TGTGCCAGCAGCCAAGATAGTGGGGCTTGGACTGAAGCTTTCTTT.

This chain connects TRBV2 to TRBJ2-5, with TRBD2 identical over 11 bases. J was trimmed by 5 bases and V by 6 bases; bases with no gene match: 11. CDR1 and CDR2 (germline): SNHLY, FYNNEI. The CDR3 is made up of 16 amino acids. This CDR3 reads CASRLYIAGGPETQYF. DNA of the CDR3: TGTGCCAGCAGACTATACATAGCGGGGGGGCCGGAGACCCAGTACTTC.

The gene calls are TRBV6-6 and TRBJ1-2; 9 bases are shared with TRBD1. After removal of 7 bases from V and 6 bases from J, the junction contained 6 bases not matched to a gene. CDR1 is MNHNY, CDR2 SVGAGI, per germline (reference sequence). The length of the CDR3 is 13 residues. CDR3 bases: TGTGCCAGCACCCGGGGACAGGGCGATGGCTACACCTTC. This sequence encodes CASTRGQGDGYTF.

This chain links TRBV5-6 with TRBJ1-2, with D possibly TRBD1 on 6 matching bases. V was cut by 1 base and J by 2 bases, with 12 bases left in between. CDR3 length: 15 residues. Germline V gene sequence: CDR1 SGHDT, CDR2 YYEEEE. The CDR3 sequence is CASSLPDRQNYGYTF. The CDR3 region has the DNA TGTGCCAGCAGCTTGCCCGACAGGCAGAACTATGGCTACACCTTC.

A single count supports this clone. This rearrangement joins TRBV4-3 to TRBJ2-1, with D perhaps matching TRBD1 (7 bases). With 1 base removed from V and 9 bases from J, the gap between germline ends came to 16 bases. Germline V CDR1 and CDR2: LGHNA, YSLEER. This CDR3 has 15 amino acids. CDR3 bases: TGCGCCAGCAGCCAAGTTAGGGCAGGGGGGTTTGAGCAGTTCTTC. It specifies CASSQVRAGGFEQFF.

This chain connects TRBV13 to TRBJ2-3; 9 nucleotides match TRBD1. This CDR3 contains 16 residues. The junction had 5 bases not matched to a gene; V was cut back by 1 base and J by 3 bases. The V gene's germline CDR1 is PRHDT and CDR2 FYEKMQ (reference sequence). Written as DNA, the CDR3 is TGTGCCAGCAGCTTAGCCGGGACAGGGTTTACAGATACGCAGTATTTT. Translation: CASSLAGTGFTDTQYF.

The chain recombines TRBV11-2 with TRBJ2-7; D possibly corresponds to TRBD1 (5 bases). The CDR3 covers 16 residues. Trimming left V 0 bases short and J 1 base short, with 13 bases between. Germline lookup yields CDR1 SGHAT and CDR2 FQNNGV. CDR3 sequence: CASSLEGQGWSYEQYF. As DNA, the CDR3 is TGTGCCAGCAGCTTAGAGGGGCAGGGATGGTCCTACGAGCAGTACTTC.

Only a few counts were recorded for this clone. The chain employs TRBV21-1 and TRBJ1-3. TRBV21-1 is a pseudogene segment. The CDR3 extends over 13 amino acids. The DNA of the CDR3 is TGTGCCAGCCGCCGGGACTGGAGGGACACCATATATTTT. Protein product: CASRRDWRDTIYF.